These 20 T cell receptor beta chains were all obtained from the same sample, sequenced in a study of blood T cell repertoires in COVID-19. Sequencing was performed with immunoSEQ multiplex PCR; in TCRdb, only in-frame clones are kept and a portion is missing. This sample has 350,000 to 400,000 clones; around 89% occur once, and the top ten carry over 0.9%. Source material: PBMCs or T cells enriched from blood (not recorded which). These receptors all stem from a woman under 40 with acute COVID-19.

The chain employs TRBV9 and TRBJ2-3, with 7 bases lining up with TRBD1. J was trimmed by 2 bases and V by 3 bases; bases with no gene match: 6. The germline V gene encodes CDR1 SGDLS and CDR2 YYNGEE. The CDR3 is 15 residues long. CDR3 in DNA: TGTGCCAGCAGCGCAAGGACAGGAAACACAGATACGCAGTATTTT. It yields the protein CASSARTGNTDTQYF.

This rearrangement joins TRBV7-9 to TRBJ2-1; TRBD2 matches at 10 bases. The length of the CDR3 is 19 residues. Germline lookup yields CDR1 SEHNR and CDR2 FQNEAQ (reference sequence). The V gene end was trimmed by 3 bases and the J gene end by 7 bases; junction bases not matched to a gene: 18. In DNA, the CDR3 is TGTGCCAGCAGCTTTTACGAGATAAGGGGACTAGCGAGTCCTAATGAGCAGTTCTTC. Translating gives CASSFYEIRGLASPNEQFF. The full variable domain, in which reference TRBV7-9 and TRBJ2-1 provide the parts outside the CDR3, is DTGVSQNPRHKITKRGQNVTFRCDPISEHNRLYWYRQTLGQGPEFLTYFQNEAQLEKSRLLSDRFSAERPKGSFSTLEIQRTEQGDSAMYLCASSFYEIRGLASPNEQFFGPGTRLTVL.

The chain links TRBV13 to TRBJ2-1, with TRBD1 matching over 7 bases. Trimming cost V 3 bases and J 6 bases; bases outside gene matches: 2. The CDR3 runs to 13 residues. Germline V lookup: CDR1 PRHDT, CDR2 FYEKMQ (reference sequence). The CDR3 DNA follows: TGTGCCAGCAGCTTTGAGGGGGCCAATGAGCAGTTCTTC. It encodes CASSFEGANEQFF.

This sequence joins TRBV2 and TRBJ2-2, with D hard to call. CDR1 SNHLY and CDR2 FYNNEI come from the germline V gene. V lost 6 bases and J lost 3, with 8 bases in between. The CDR3 sequence is 13 residues long. In nucleotides, the CDR3 is TGTGCCAGCAGGATTACTTACACCGGGGAGCTGTTTTTT. Translated: CASRITYTGELFF.

The chain carries TRBV5-5 and TRBJ2-2; TRBD1 matches 9 bases. The CDR3 sequence is 17 residues long. Trimming cost V 0 bases and J 5 bases; bases outside gene matches: 8. The germline CDR1 and CDR2 sequences are SGHKS and YYEKEE (reference sequence). CDR3 coding DNA: TGTGCCAGCAGCTTGGACTACAGGGGGCCAGGAACCGGGGAGCTGTTTTTT. It yields the protein CASSLDYRGPGTGELFF.

The CDR3 nucleotides are TGTGCCACCAAGACGGGACTACAAACCGGGGAGCTGTTTTTT. It translates to CATKTGLQTGELFF. The chain employs TRBV15 and TRBJ2-2; 7 bases line up with TRBD2. V lost 7 bases, J lost 5 bases, and 7 bases stayed unmatched. Per germline, CDR1 LNHNV and CDR2 YYDKDF (reference sequence). The CDR3 loop spans 14 amino acids.

The J gene is TRBJ1-3, the V gene TRBV2; the D is unclear. Trimming took off 6 bases at V and 8 bases at J, with 17 bases between the two ends. This CDR3 has 14 residues. Germline assignment: CDR1 SNHLY and CDR2 FYNNEI. This CDR3 is CASRHPDLRDTIYF. DNA for the CDR3: TGTGCCAGCAGGCACCCGGACTTGAGGGACACCATATATTTT.

This sequence joins TRBV15 and TRBJ2-3, with 9 bases lining up with TRBD1. V trimming: 3 bases; J trimming: 6 bases; junction bases outside the gene matches: 7. Germline V gene lookup returns CDR1 LNHNV and CDR2 YYDKDF (reference sequence). The CDR3 runs to 15 residues. The CDR3 DNA sequence: TGTGCCACCAGCAGCCGGGACAGGGTGTTGGATACGCAGTATTTT. Residues: CATSSRDRVLDTQYF.

This clone has a handful of counts. V usage is TRBV4-1 and J usage is TRBJ2-5; TRBD1 might be the D (5 bases). Germline CDR1 is MGHRA and CDR2 is YSYEKL. The CDR3 loop spans 16 amino acids. The V end lost 1 base, the J end lost 2 bases, and 14 bases lay between the germline ends. The CDR3 is CASSQVVTVIQETQYF. The DNA of the CDR3 is TGCGCCAGCAGCCAAGTAGTGACAGTGATTCAAGAGACCCAGTACTTC.

The chain combines TRBV14 with TRBJ2-7, with unresolved D. This CDR3 is built from 14 residues. Trimming pared 1 base from V and 5 bases from J, leaving 12 bases between. Germline lookup yields CDR1 SGHDN and CDR2 FVKESK. The CDR3 here is CASSQAQVLDEQYF. The CDR3 DNA sequence: TGTGCCAGCAGCCAAGCGCAGGTTCTCGACGAGCAGTACTTC.

The chain combines TRBV18 with TRBJ1-6, with D perhaps TRBD1 (5 bases). The germline V gene has CDR1 KGHSH and CDR2 LQKENI. CDR3 size: 13 residues. V shed 4 bases and J shed 15 bases, with 16 bases lying between them. This CDR3 reads CASSLELQGYLHF. The CDR3 DNA follows: TGTGCCAGCTCACTCGAACTTCAGGGATACCTCCACTTT.

This chain connects TRBV21-1 to TRBJ1-6; the table's D call of TRBD1 was not tested on the DNA. TRBV21-1 corresponds to a pseudogene. The CDR3 is 15 amino acids. The CDR3 DNA reads as TGTGCCAGCAGCCCGCGACAGGGGGATAATTCACCCCTCCACTTT. Its translation is CASSPRQGDNSPLHF.

The chain's CDR3 is CATSEGQGRAYEQYF. The CDR3 coding sequence is TGTGCCACCAGTGAGGGACAGGGTAGGGCGTACGAGCAGTACTTC. The chain combines TRBV24-1 with TRBJ2-7, with 9 bases that match TRBD1. V dropped 4 bases and J dropped 4; count of bases not matched to a gene: 7. The CDR3 sequence is 15 residues long. CDR1 is KGHDR and CDR2 is SFDVKD in the germline V gene.

The chain combines TRBV19 with TRBJ2-1; 7 positions agree with TRBD2. The V gene end was trimmed by 6 bases and the J gene end by 6 bases; junction bases not matched to a gene: 5. The CDR3 has 13 amino acids. CDR1 LNHDA and CDR2 SQIVND come from the germline V gene (reference sequence). In DNA form, the CDR3 reads TGTGCCAGTAGGGCGGGGGAGGGCAATGAGCAGTTCTTC. It specifies CASRAGEGNEQFF.

The gene calls are TRBV2 and TRBJ2-3; 13 nucleotides agree with TRBD2. Germline V lookup: CDR1 SNHLY, CDR2 FYNNEI. After removal of 6 bases from V and 1 base from J, the junction contained 4 bases not matched to a gene. The CDR3 loop spans 16 amino acids. The DNA of the CDR3 is TGTGCCAGCAGGGCGGGACTAGCGGGGCGCACAGATACGCAGTATTTT. This encodes CASRAGLAGRTDTQYF. Full variable domain (outside the CDR3, taken from reference TRBV2 and TRBJ2-3): EPEVTQTPSHQVTQMGQEVILRCVPISNHLYFYWYRQILGQKVEFLVSFYNNEISEKSEIFDDQFSVERPDGSNFTLKIRSTKLEDSAMYFCASRAGLAGRTDTQYFGPGTRLTVL.

A single count supports this clone. The chain recombines TRBV19 with TRBJ2-6; a possible D gene is TRBD1 (5 bases). The V end was cut by 5 bases, the J end by 0 bases, with 17 bases between. The CDR3 runs 18 residues. Germline lookup yields CDR1 LNHDA and CDR2 SQIVND (reference sequence). The CDR3 DNA reads as TGTGCCAGTAGTGCCACGACAGTTACCAGCTCTGGGGCCAACGTCCTGACTTTC. This sequence encodes CASSATTVTSSGANVLTF. The variable domain in full, completed from reference TRBV19 and TRBJ2-6, reads DGGITQSPKYLFRKEGQNVTLSCEQNLNHDAMYWYRQDPGQGLRLIYYSQIVNDFQKGDIAEGYSVSREKKESFPLTVTSAQKNPTAFYLCASSATTVTSSGANVLTFGAGSRLTVL.

The chain employs TRBV3-1 (or the pseudogene TRBV3-2) and TRBJ1-3; 7 bases are a match to TRBD1. Trimming at V came to 6 bases and at J to 4 bases, leaving 6 bases not matched to a gene. This CDR3 is 14 amino acids long. The germline V gene encodes CDR1 LGHDT and CDR2 YNNKEL (reference sequence). The CDR3 sequence is CASSRDRKGNTIYF. DNA for the CDR3: TGTGCCAGCAGTCGGGACAGAAAAGGAAACACCATATATTTT.

The CDR3 sequence: CASRGQAPGANVLTF. The CDR3 nucleotides are TGTGCCAGCAGGGGACAGGCTCCTGGGGCCAACGTCCTGACTTTC. V and J are TRBV2 and TRBJ2-6; TRBD1 matches at 8 bases. CDR3 length: 15 amino acids. Trimming cost V 6 bases and J 2 bases; bases outside gene matches: 3. Germline loops: CDR1 SNHLY, CDR2 FYNNEI.

The chain carries TRBV10-3 and TRBJ1-5; D remains ambiguous. Germline CDR1 is ENHRY and CDR2 is SYGVKD. The CDR3 has 13 residues. V was shortened by 10 bases and J by 1 base, with 11 bases between the two germline ends. CDR3 bases: TGTGCCACCCGCCGGGAAAGCAATCAGCCCCAGCATTTT. As protein: CATRRESNQPQHF.

V usage is TRBV7-2 and J usage is TRBJ1-5, with D possibly being TRBD1 (6 bases). The CDR3 contains 16 residues. V gave up 1 base and J gave up 4 bases, with 14 bases separating them. The V gene's germline CDR1 is SGHTA and CDR2 FQGNSA. In nucleotides, the CDR3 is TGTGCCAGCAGCTTAGTGGTGGGGGCCCGAAATCAGCCCCAGCATTTT. Its protein is CASSLVVGARNQPQHF.